This T cell receptor beta chain was recovered during a study of T cell changes during pregnancy in multiple sclerosis. In germline, CDR1 is PRHDT, CDR2 FYEKMQ (reference sequence). The CDR3 consists of 13 residues. Trimming left V 3 bases short and J 2 bases short, with 7 bases between. The table came from immunoSEQ multiplex PCR; TCRdb's copy has only in-frame clones and leaves some out. The data show some 22,000 clones, over 65% seen once. Sample: CD8+ T cells from peripheral blood mononuclear cells, taken before pregnancy. The V call is TRBV13, the J call TRBJ2-5, with a tentative D call TRBD1 (6 bases). This clonotype originated in a female donor with multiple sclerosis, enrolled in a pregnancy study. CDR3 region: CASSFGQQETQYF. CDR3 coding DNA: TGTGCCAGCAGCTTCGGACAGCAAGAGACCCAGTACTTC.